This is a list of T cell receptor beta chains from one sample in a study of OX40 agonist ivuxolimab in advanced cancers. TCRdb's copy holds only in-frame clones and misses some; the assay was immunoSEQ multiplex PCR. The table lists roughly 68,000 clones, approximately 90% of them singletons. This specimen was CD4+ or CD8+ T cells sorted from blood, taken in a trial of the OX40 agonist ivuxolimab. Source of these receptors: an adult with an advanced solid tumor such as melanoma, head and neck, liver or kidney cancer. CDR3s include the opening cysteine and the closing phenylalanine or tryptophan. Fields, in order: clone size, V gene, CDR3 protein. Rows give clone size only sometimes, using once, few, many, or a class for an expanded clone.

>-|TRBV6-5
CASSYSNQPGFQPQHF
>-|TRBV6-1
CASSEALLGPLYEQYF
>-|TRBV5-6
CASSLILGTPGEAFF
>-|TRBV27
CASSLSRGGLATNEKLFF
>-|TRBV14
CASSPSGGPANTGELFF
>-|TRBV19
CASSTGPRSPLHF
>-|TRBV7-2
CASSLVADTQYF
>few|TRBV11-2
CASSFLRDRGSEQYF
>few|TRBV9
CASSVDGANQPQHF
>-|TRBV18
CASSPLDRALEGYTF
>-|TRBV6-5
CASSYSIGGGADTQYF
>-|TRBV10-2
CASNPPRVNTEAFF
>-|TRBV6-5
CASANMGASQETQYF
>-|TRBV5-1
CASSLGPPSPNEKLFF
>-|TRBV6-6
CASTLTGGLGELFF
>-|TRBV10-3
CAISARTGGEQPQHF
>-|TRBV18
CASSPDRAPSQAIYF
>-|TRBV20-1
CSATHAGEAFF
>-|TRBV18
CASSLEGQSTDTQYF
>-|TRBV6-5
CAPNRAGGQPQHF
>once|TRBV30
CAWSDPGQTYGYTF
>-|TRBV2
CASSELDFSSIHF
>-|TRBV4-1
CASSQLGGQDTQYF
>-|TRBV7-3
CASSLRAGGAEAFF
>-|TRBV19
CASSMRGAGSEKLFF